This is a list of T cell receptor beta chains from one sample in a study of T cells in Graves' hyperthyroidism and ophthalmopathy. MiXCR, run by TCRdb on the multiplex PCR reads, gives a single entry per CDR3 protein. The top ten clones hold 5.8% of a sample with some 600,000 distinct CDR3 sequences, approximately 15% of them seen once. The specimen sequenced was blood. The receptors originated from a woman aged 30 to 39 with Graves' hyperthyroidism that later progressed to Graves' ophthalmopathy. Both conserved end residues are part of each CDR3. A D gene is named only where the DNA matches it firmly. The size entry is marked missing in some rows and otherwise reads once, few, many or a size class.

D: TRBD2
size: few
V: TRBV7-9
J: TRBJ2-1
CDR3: CASLSLAGVSNEQFF
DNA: TGTGCCAGTCTTTCACTAGCGGGAGTATCCAATGAGCAGTTCTTC

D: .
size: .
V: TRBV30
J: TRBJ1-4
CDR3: CAWSMGGEKLFF
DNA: TGTGCCTGGAGTATGGGGGGGGAAAAACTGTTTTTT

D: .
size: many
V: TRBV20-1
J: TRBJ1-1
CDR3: CSARSPRQVSGTEAFF
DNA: TGCAGTGCTAGATCCCCCAGACAGGTCTCGGGGACTGAAGCTTTCTTT

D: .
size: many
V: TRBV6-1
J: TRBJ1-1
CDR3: CASSGRTREAFF
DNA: TGTGCCAGCAGTGGTAGGACAAGAGAAGCTTTCTTT

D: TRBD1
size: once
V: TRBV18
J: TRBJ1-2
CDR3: CTSSPGGTGQGAGGYTF
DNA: TGTACCAGCTCACCCGGGGGGACCGGACAGGGGGCCGGTGGCTACACCTTC

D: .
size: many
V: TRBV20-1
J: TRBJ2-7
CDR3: CSAASFVGAYEQYF
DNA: TGCAGTGCCGCTAGTTTTGTGGGAGCGTACGAGCAGTACTTC

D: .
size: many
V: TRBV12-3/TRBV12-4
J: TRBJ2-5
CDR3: CASSPPGRGGETQYF
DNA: TGTGCCAGCAGTCCCCCTGGGCGTGGGGGGGAGACCCAGTACTTC

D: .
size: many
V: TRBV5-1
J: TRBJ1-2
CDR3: CASSSEILGNGYTF
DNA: TGCGCCAGCAGCTCGGAGATCCTTGGTAATGGCTACACCTTC

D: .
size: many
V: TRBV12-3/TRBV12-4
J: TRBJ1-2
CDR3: CASSKTEYQGYTF
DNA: TGTGCCAGCAGTAAGACAGAATACCAGGGCTACACCTTC

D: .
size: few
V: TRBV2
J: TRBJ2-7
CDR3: CASSENRDGIYEQYF
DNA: TGTGCCAGCAGTGAAAACCGGGACGGAATTTACGAGCAGTACTTC

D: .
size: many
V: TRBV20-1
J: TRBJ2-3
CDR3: CSRPLGESRTDTQYF
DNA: TGCAGTCGACCTTTAGGGGAGTCTCGCACAGATACGCAGTATTTT

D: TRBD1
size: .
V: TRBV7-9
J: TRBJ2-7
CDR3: CASSLPGTDEQYF
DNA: TGTGCCAGCAGCTTACCGGGGACAGACGAGCAGTACTTC

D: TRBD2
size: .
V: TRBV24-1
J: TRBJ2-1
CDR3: CATSGPSGNNEQFF
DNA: TGTGCCACCAGTGGGCCTAGCGGAAACAATGAGCAGTTCTTC

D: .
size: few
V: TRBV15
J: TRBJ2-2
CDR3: CATSGTRPGELFF
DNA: TGTGCCACCAGTGGGACGCGTCCCGGGGAGCTGTTTTTT

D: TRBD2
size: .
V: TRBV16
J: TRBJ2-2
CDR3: CASSQPVTSAIHTGELFF
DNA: TGTGCCAGCAGCCAACCGGTGACTAGCGCGATACACACCGGGGAGCTGTTTTTT

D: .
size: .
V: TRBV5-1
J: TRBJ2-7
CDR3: CVSSHPVGGQDFYEQYF
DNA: TGCGTCAGCAGCCACCCCGTCGGAGGGCAGGACTTCTACGAGCAGTACTTC

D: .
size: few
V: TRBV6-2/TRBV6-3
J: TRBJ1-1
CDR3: CASSYSSGGVERYEAFF
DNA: TGTGCCAGCAGTTACTCTTCCGGCGGAGTGGAAAGATATGAAGCTTTCTTT

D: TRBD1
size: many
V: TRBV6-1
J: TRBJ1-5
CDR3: CASSQLGGTGHQPQHF
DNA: TGTGCCAGCAGCCAACTGGGGGGGACAGGGCATCAGCCCCAGCATTTT

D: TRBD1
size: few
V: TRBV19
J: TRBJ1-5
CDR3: CASSMTGGANQPQHF
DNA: TGTGCCAGTAGTATGACAGGGGGCGCCAATCAGCCCCAGCATTTT

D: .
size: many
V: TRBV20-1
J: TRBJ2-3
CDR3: CSATDVADITDTQYF
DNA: TGCAGTGCTACTGATGTAGCGGATATCACAGATACGCAGTATTTT

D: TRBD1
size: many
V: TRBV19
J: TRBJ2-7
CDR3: CATTRGTGLYEQYF
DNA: TGTGCCACTACGCGGGGGACAGGGCTTTACGAGCAGTACTTC

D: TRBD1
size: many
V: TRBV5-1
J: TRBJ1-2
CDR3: CASSLEGTGAESYTF
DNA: TGCGCCAGCAGCTTGGAAGGGACAGGGGCGGAAAGCTACACCTTC

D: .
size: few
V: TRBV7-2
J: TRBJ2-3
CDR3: CASSLSRGSGTDTQYF
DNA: TGTGCCAGCAGTCTGAGCCGCGGGTCAGGGACAGATACGCAGTATTTT

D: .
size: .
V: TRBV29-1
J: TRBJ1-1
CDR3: CSVEESQNTEAFF
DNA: TGCAGCGTTGAAGAATCCCAGAACACTGAAGCTTTCTTT

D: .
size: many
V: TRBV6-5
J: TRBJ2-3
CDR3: CASSYSPRDTQYF
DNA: TGTGCCAGCAGTTACTCTCCCCGGGATACGCAGTATTTT

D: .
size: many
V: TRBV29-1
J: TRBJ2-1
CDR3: CSVDFNGEQFF
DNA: TGCAGCGTTGACTTCAACGGCGAGCAGTTCTTC

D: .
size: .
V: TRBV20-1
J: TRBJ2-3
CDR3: CSAREIGRQGRPDTQYF
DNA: TGCAGTGCTAGAGAGATAGGACGGCAGGGTCGGCCAGATACGCAGTATTTT